Listed below are T cell receptor beta chains from one sample, sequenced in a study of OX40 agonist ivuxolimab in advanced cancers. Assay used: immunoSEQ multiplex PCR; TCRdb lists only in-frame clones, some missing. Of fewer than 85,000 clones in the sample, approximately 91% are singletons; the top ten hold 0.69%. The specimen comprised CD4+ or CD8+ T cells sorted from blood, sampled in a trial of the OX40 agonist ivuxolimab. The receptors derive from an adult with an advanced solid tumor such as melanoma, head and neck, liver or kidney cancer. The CDR3 runs from the conserved cysteine through the conserved F or W.

v_call	cdr3_length	j_call	cdr3_aa
TRBV7-3	16	TRBJ2-1	CASSLNREGRVNEQFF
TRBV15	17	TRBJ1-5	CATSRTGGAGSNQPQHF
TRBV28	14	TRBJ1-2	CASRYPRPSHGYTF
TRBV28	18	TRBJ1-4	CASSLYPTIVPTNEKLFF
TRBV9	19	TRBJ2-7	CASSVLAGDGAGVTYEQYF
TRBV19	16	TRBJ1-5	CATTSRADNSNQPQHF
TRBV19	15	TRBJ1-4	CASTPGGWVNEKLFF
TRBV9	16	TRBJ2-3	CASSVGQRILTDTQYF
TRBV7-2	16	TRBJ1-4	CASSSAGRAGDEKLFF
TRBV7-2	13	TRBJ2-7	CASSLGRLYEQYF
TRBV5-8	14	TRBJ1-5	CASSPDRGRQPQHF
TRBV6-5	16	TRBJ2-4	CASSYSGQSAKNIQYF
TRBV15	14	TRBJ2-2	CATSRELAAGELFF
TRBV28	14	TRBJ2-7	CASLREGRGPEQYF